This T cell receptor beta chain was obtained from a study of blood T cell repertoires in COVID-19 (dated by TCRdb to about 2020). Concerning the study at large: Collaborator samples came from the United States, Italy and Spain and covered acute and convalescent phases of COVID-19. The material from the prospective study consisted of cDNA or gDNA derived from T cells, B-cell-depleted T cells, or PBMCs. Subjects who had been exposed to COVID-19, were actively infected with it, or had recovered from it provided the deeply sampled blood TCRbeta repertoires that made up the dataset. The repertoires were made available in a free public database intended to serve as a resource for research on the immune response to SARS-CoV-2. Samples were obtained from the ongoing ImmuneRACE study (first 160 participants) and from about 1,300 subjects provided by 6 global collaborators. The sample metadata nearly always contained a de-identified subject ID, COVID-19 status, age in years and sex. HLA class I and class II types, where available, came from metadata supplied by the sample provider rather than from assay-based typing. General conclusions and limits of the study: The quantity of clinical and demographic metadata differed by source and by participant and was supplied without curation.

Participants in the prospective study were aged 18 to 89 years, lived in 20 to 25 United States geographic areas, and enrolled through a virtual design. Cohort assignment in the prospective study relied on participant-reported clinical history from a screening survey and a study questionnaire. Recovered participants in ImmuneRACE Cohort 3 were defined by two consecutive negative NP/OP PCR tests, clearance by a healthcare professional, or resolution of symptoms. In the prospective study, mobile phlebotomists collected whole blood, serum and a nasopharyngeal or oropharyngeal swab from each participant. Additional blood draws and questionnaires over a roughly two-month period could optionally be provided by prospective study participants. Before DNA extraction, blood samples from the prospective study were shipped at room temperature or frozen. About this clone: No antigen is known for it. Base qualities were left out, and no much larger clone turns up one base away.

For this chain, trimming is 6 bases at the V end and 2 bases at the J end, and the number of junction bases without a gene match is 6. The CDR3 has 16 amino acids, counting the end cysteine and phenylalanine. The CDR3 DNA has 48 bases and is translated from base 1. From the germline V gene, CDR1 is MDHEN and CDR2 is SYDVKM. TCRbeta CDR3 regions were amplified from genomic DNA using the immunoSEQ Assay, a bias-controlled multiplex PCR. The authors' analysis ran thus. The number of nucleated cells in each sample was estimated by amplification of reference gene primers within the assay. To quantify the absolute abundance of each unique TCRbeta CDR3 rearrangement, sequence reads were collapsed and filtered. Productive Simpson clonality was computed per sample as the square root of Simpson's diversity index over productive rearrangements. TCRdb retrieved this table from immuneACCESS and kept in-frame rearrangements only. Not all clones are present; in checked studies, unresolved V genes account for under half, and no reason is known for the remainder. The DNA gave D and trimming, while V, J and clone size come from that table. Present in this sample are more than 350,000 clones, around 87% of which were seen just once. The ten most abundant clones make up roughly 1% of the sample.

The chain joins TRBV28 to TRBJ1-4, and 10 bases in between align with TRBD1. The origin of this receptor is a man between 18 and 29 years old who had recovered from COVID-19. The sample was PBMCs or T cells enriched from blood (not recorded which). The encoded CDR3 is CASRAGQGGTNEKLFF. The sequenced DNA is TGTGCCAGCAGAGCCGGACAGGGGGGGACTAATGAAAAACTGTTTTTT.